The clone carrying this T cell receptor (beta chain) was counted a few times. The data derive from a study of blood T cell repertoires in COVID-19. Study background: The United States, Italy and Spain supplied acute and convalescent COVID-19 samples. PBMCs, B-cell-depleted T cells, or T cells were the source of the cDNA or gDNA that made up the material.

Source study methods: Cell counts per sample came from amplifying reference gene primers. TCRdb's copy holds only in-frame clones and misses some; the assay was immunoSEQ multiplex PCR. That table gives V, J and clone size, and the DNA gave D and trimming. The sample includes 200,000 to 300,000 clones, roughly 82% of them seen just once. The TCR originated in a man aged 40-49 years who had recovered from COVID-19. Input material: peripheral blood.

The CDR3 DNA sequence: TGTGCCAGCAGCTTGAGGGCGGGGGGTGCCGGGGAGCTGTTTTTT. Amino acid sequence: CASSLRAGGAGELFF. The chain uses TRBV5-4 and TRBJ2-2, with 8 bases that match TRBD2. There are 15 residues in the CDR3. V dropped 1 base and J dropped 6; count of bases not matched to a gene: 5. Germline assignment: CDR1 SGHNT and CDR2 YYREEE (reference sequence).